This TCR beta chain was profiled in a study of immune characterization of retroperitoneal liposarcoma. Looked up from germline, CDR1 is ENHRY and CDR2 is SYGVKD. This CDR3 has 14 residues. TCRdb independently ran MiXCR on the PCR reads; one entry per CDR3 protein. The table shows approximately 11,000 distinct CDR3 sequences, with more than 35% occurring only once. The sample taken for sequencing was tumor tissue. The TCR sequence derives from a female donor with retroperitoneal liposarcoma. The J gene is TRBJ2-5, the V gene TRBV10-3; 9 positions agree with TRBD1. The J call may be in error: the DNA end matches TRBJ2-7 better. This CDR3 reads CAISPQGASYEQYF. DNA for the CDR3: TGTGCCATCAGCCCACAGGGGGCCTCCTACGAGCAGTACTTC.